These 28 T cell receptor beta chains came from one sample sequenced in a study of beta chain features in type 1 diabetes. Whole-study findings and limits: Moderately but significantly shorter TCRB CDR3s were found in Type 1 diabetes patients in all four CD4+ subsets.

Expressed TCRB transcripts were sequenced because the isolated RNA had all been reverse transcribed beforehand. Here immunoSEQ multiplex PCR was the method, and the copy in TCRdb shows in-frame clones only, minus some. This table has 300,000 to 400,000 clones, around 8.5% appearing once. What these receptors recognize is not known. Sequenced material: central memory CD4+ T cells from blood. The receptors were sampled from a man aged 25-45 years with type 1 diabetes.

This clone was found a few times. The genes are TRBV5-6 and TRBJ2-3, with 8 bases lining up with TRBD2. The CDR3 is made up of 15 amino acids. V was clipped by 4 bases and J by 2 bases; unmatched bases: 6. CDR1 is SGHDT and CDR2 is YYEEEE in the germline V gene. CDR3 DNA sequence: TGTGCCAGCAGCCCCCGGGGGGGATTCACAGATACGCAGTATTTT. It specifies CASSPRGGFTDTQYF. The complete variable domain, with remaining parts taken from reference TRBV5-6 and TRBJ2-3, reads DAGVTQSPTHLIKTRGQQVTLRCSPKSGHDTVSWYQQALGQGPQFIFQYYEEEERQRGNFPDRFSGHQFPNYSSELNVNALLLGDSALYLCASSPRGGFTDTQYFGPGTRLTVL.

This clone was detected only a few times. The chain joins TRBV29-1 to TRBJ2-3, with TRBD1 identical over 10 bases. With V trimmed by 8 bases and J by 4 bases, 12 bases remained unmatched. The CDR3 sequence is 15 residues long. Germline-derived CDR1 and CDR2 are SQVTM and ANQGSEA. CDR3 residues: CSSKAGTGVADTQYF. As DNA, the CDR3 is TGCAGCTCGAAAGCCGGGACAGGGGTAGCAGATACGCAGTATTTT.

This chain links TRBV11-2 with TRBJ1-2; D gene ambiguous. CDR1 and CDR2 (germline): SGHAT, FQNNGV. The CDR3 extends over 14 amino acids. V was pared by 3 bases and J by 4 bases, with 12 bases between. The CDR3 bases are TGTGCCAGCAGCTTTAGTTCGGACTCCTATGGCTACACCTTC. It encodes CASSFSSDSYGYTF.

The V gene is TRBV5-1, the J gene TRBJ1-2; 8 nucleotides align to TRBD1. Germline-derived CDR1 and CDR2 are SGHRS and YFSETQ. V was pared by 0 bases and J by 7 bases, with 8 bases of the junction left unmatched. The CDR3 is 15 residues long. The CDR3 bases are TGCGCCAGCAGCTTGGCCGGACAGGGAGGTATTGGCTACACCTTC. It yields the protein CASSLAGQGGIGYTF. The whole variable domain, remainder taken from reference TRBV5-1 and TRBJ1-2, is KAGVTQTPRYLIKTRGQQVTLSCSPISGHRSVSWYQQTPGQGLQFLFEYFSETQRNKGNFPGRFSGRQFSNSRSEMNVSTLELGDSALYLCASSLAGQGGIGYTFGSGTRLTVV.

This clone showed up just a few times. The chain carries TRBV19 and TRBJ2-2, with D hard to call. The CDR3 is 13 residues long. The ends were cut back, 7 bases at V and 0 bases at J, with 6 bases in the middle. CDR1 and CDR2 from the germline V gene are LNHDA and SQIVND (reference sequence). The CDR3 bases are TGTGCCAGTAAAAGCCCGAACACCGGGGAGCTGTTTTTT. Translated: CASKSPNTGELFF.

A note on this clone: The junction shows a germline mismatch at one end, possibly a read error. The J gene is TRBJ2-7, the V gene TRBV4-3; the match to TRBD2 covers 7 bases. The length of the CDR3 is 14 residues. Germline V gives CDR1 LGHNA, CDR2 YSLEER. The CDR3, as DNA: TGCGCCAGCAGCCAAGATGGATTGTTCAAAGCGGGGTGCTTC. It encodes CASSQDGLFKAGCF.

This clone has just a few counts. The J gene is TRBJ2-7, the V gene TRBV19; 8 bases are shared with TRBD1. After removal of 3 bases from V and 2 bases from J, the junction contained 3 bases not matched to a gene. In germline, CDR1 is LNHDA, CDR2 SQIVND (reference sequence). The CDR3 contains 14 residues. The DNA for the CDR3 is TGTGCCAGTAGTATCCAGGGGGCTGCCTACGAGCAGTACTTC. It yields the protein CASSIQGAAYEQYF.

This clone has ten or more counts. This sequence joins TRBV27 and TRBJ2-6, with D tentatively TRBD2 (6 bases). From germline, CDR1 is MNHEY and CDR2 SMNVEV (reference sequence). Trimming took 3 bases from V and 2 from J, leaving 8 bases between them. The CDR3 has 15 amino acids. For the CDR3, the DNA is TGTGCCAGCAGTTTGCGGGGAGCTGGGGCCAACGTCCTGACTTTC. As protein: CASSLRGAGANVLTF. Based on the CDR3 plus reference TRBV27 and TRBJ2-6, the full variable domain is EAQVTQNPRYLITVTGKKLTVTCSQNMNHEYMSWYRQDPGLGLRQIYYSMNVEVTDKGDVPEGYKVSRKEKRNFPLILESPSPNQTSLYFCASSLRGAGANVLTFGAGSRLTVL.

The chain uses TRBV9 and TRBJ2-3, with 11 nucleotides matching TRBD2. The CDR3 is 15 amino acids. Germline CDR1 SGDLS, CDR2 YYNGEE. Unmatched junction bases numbered 6, after V lost 7 bases and J lost 2 bases. This chain's CDR3 is CASSSTSGTTDTQYF. CDR3 coding DNA: TGTGCCAGCTCCTCGACTAGCGGGACCACAGATACGCAGTATTTT.

To note about this clone: Other DNA sequences in the sample encode the same CDR3. The chain links TRBV6-6 to TRBJ2-1; D is unresolved. The germline V gene has CDR1 MNHNY and CDR2 SVGAGI (reference sequence). The CDR3 has 14 residues. Trimming shortened V by 2 bases and J by 3 bases, and 8 bases separated the two germline ends. The CDR3 DNA sequence: TGTGCCAGCAGTTACAGCCGGGTCTACAATGAGCAGTTCTTC. It encodes CASSYSRVYNEQFF.

This clone has only a few counts. The CDR3 bases are TGCAGCGTGGTGACAGATAATATGGGCTACACCTTC. It yields the protein CSVVTDNMGYTF. The rearrangement uses TRBV29-1 and TRBJ1-2; D is perhaps TRBD1 (5 bases). Trimming stripped 6 bases from V and 8 bases from J, with 16 bases between. The CDR3 has 12 amino acids. The germline V gene has CDR1 SQVTM and CDR2 ANQGSEA. Combining the CDR3 with reference TRBV29-1 and TRBJ1-2 gives the whole variable domain SAVISQKPSRDICQRGTSLTIQCQVDSQVTMMFWYRQQPGQSLTLIATANQGSEATYESGFVIDKFPISRPNLTFSTLTVSNMSPEDSSIYLCSVVTDNMGYTFGSGTRLTVV.

This clone was seen many times. The V and J genes are TRBV2 and TRBJ2-1; tentative D call: TRBD1 (6 bases). V lost 6 bases, J lost 4 bases, and 16 bases lay in between. Germline CDR1 and CDR2: SNHLY and FYNNEI. The CDR3 consists of 15 residues. CDR3 in DNA: TGTGCCAGCAGGTACGGGACACAGGGTTACAATGAGCAGTTCTTC. Its translation: CASRYGTQGYNEQFF.

The CDR3 DNA reads TGTGCCAGCAGCGTAGGAGTGGGGAACACCGGGGAGCTGTTTTTT. Its protein product is CASSVGVGNTGELFF. The rearrangement links TRBV9 to TRBJ2-2; D gene uncertain. Germline CDR1 reads SGDLS; CDR2 reads YYNGEE. Trimming removed 0 bases at V and 1 base at J, with 7 bases between. The CDR3 consists of 15 residues.

The table lists this clone with a few counts. The V call is TRBV5-1, the J call TRBJ1-1; D remains ambiguous. Trimming took 4 bases from V and 2 from J, leaving 15 bases between them. This CDR3 is built from 15 residues. Germline-derived CDR1 and CDR2 are SGHRS and YFSETQ. CDR3 nucleotide sequence: TGCGCCAGCAGCCTGAGGTCGGCAGGAAACACTGAAGCTTTCTTT. It codes for CASSLRSAGNTEAFF.

This chain connects TRBV27 to TRBJ2-7, with 8 bases that match TRBD2. CDR3 length: 14 amino acids. Germline loops: CDR1 MNHEY, CDR2 SMNVEV (reference sequence). The J segment lost 0 bases and the V segment lost 6 bases, leaving 4 bases of the junction unmatched. CDR3 DNA sequence: TGTGCCAGCAGCCCCGGGACTAGCTCCTACGAGCAGTACTTC. The encoded protein is CASSPGTSSYEQYF.

This sequence joins TRBV7-2 and TRBJ1-2, with no clear D. CDR1 SGHTA and CDR2 FQGNSA come from the germline V gene. V lost 5 bases, J lost 6 bases, and 16 bases lay in between. The CDR3 consists of 14 residues. This chain's CDR3 is CASSPRTGNHGYTF. The CDR3 DNA is TGTGCCAGCAGCCCGAGGACGGGAAACCATGGCTACACCTTC.

This clone showed up just a few times. The J gene is TRBJ2-4, the V gene TRBV16; no definite D call. In germline, CDR1 is KGHSY, CDR2 FQNENV. CDR3 length: 14 residues. V lost 1 base, J lost 5 bases, and 9 bases lay in between. CDR3 in amino acids: CASSQYRAENIQYF. CDR3 sequence (DNA): TGTGCCAGCAGCCAATATAGGGCAGAAAACATTCAGTACTTC.

This clone has a handful of counts. The gene calls are TRBV6-5 and TRBJ1-1, with 7 bases that match TRBD1. CDR1 and CDR2 (germline): MNHEY, SVGAGI. This CDR3 has 14 residues. V was pared by 4 bases and J by 5 bases, with 7 bases of the junction left unmatched. The CDR3 DNA sequence: TGTGCCAGCAGTTTAGACAGGGTCAAAACTGAAGCTTTCTTT. Its translation: CASSLDRVKTEAFF.

This clone has just a few counts. This chain uses TRBV18 with TRBJ1-1; D remains ambiguous. Germline V gene sequence: CDR1 KGHSH, CDR2 LQKENI. CDR3 size: 13 residues. V shed 6 bases and J shed 3 bases, with 11 bases lying between them. The CDR3 reads CASSGREDTEAFF. The CDR3 DNA sequence: TGTGCCAGCTCGGGAAGGGAGGACACTGAAGCTTTCTTT. Together with reference TRBV18 and TRBJ1-1, the CDR3 gives the full variable domain: NAGVMQNPRHLVRRRGQEARLRCSPMKGHSHVYWYRQLPEEGLKFMVYLQKENIIDESGMPKERFSAEFPKEGPSILRIQQVVRGDSAAYFCASSGREDTEAFFGQGTRLTVV.

The gene calls are TRBV14 and TRBJ1-2, with D unresolved. CDR3 length equals 15 residues. The germline gives CDR1 SGHDN, CDR2 FVKESK. The V gene lost 4 bases and the J gene lost 0 bases, with 12 bases spanning the gap. The CDR3 bases are TGTGCCAGCAGCCCCGAATTGCGGGCTAACTATGGCTACACCTTC. Protein: CASSPELRANYGYTF.

This clone showed up just a few times. This chain joins TRBV6-5 and TRBJ2-3, with a weak D call TRBD1 (5 bases). The CDR3 sequence is 13 residues long. Germline CDR1 and CDR2: MNHEY and SVGAGI. V was pared by 7 bases and J by 7 bases, with 15 bases between. Here the CDR3 DNA reads TGTGCCAGCACACCACACCAGGGAAATACGCAGTATTTT. Amino acids: CASTPHQGNTQYF.

In this sample, this clone turned up a few times. The J gene is TRBJ1-4, the V gene TRBV6-1, with TRBD1 as a possible D gene (5 bases). Between the trimmed V and J ends, which lost 5 bases and 4 bases, there was a span of 14 bases. The CDR3 length is 15 residues. The germline V gene encodes CDR1 MNHNS and CDR2 SASEGT. For the CDR3, the DNA is TGTGCCAGCAGTACCCGGGGCGTCGGTAATGAAAAACTGTTTTTT. This codes for CASSTRGVGNEKLFF.

This clone was seen more than once but under ten times. CDR3 region: CASSQDPLAEQFF. DNA for the CDR3: TGCGCCAGCAGCCAAGATCCCCTAGCTGAGCAGTTCTTC. This chain links TRBV4-3 with TRBJ2-1; D is perhaps TRBD2 (5 bases). The CDR3 contains 13 residues. Trimming shortened V by 0 bases and J by 9 bases, and 9 bases separated the two germline ends. CDR1 is LGHNA and CDR2 is YSLEER in the germline V gene.

The chain joins TRBV7-2 to TRBJ2-7, with TRBD2 matching over 7 bases. V lost 1 base, J lost 0 bases, and 6 bases stayed unmatched. The CDR3 is 16 residues long. The germline V gene has CDR1 SGHTA and CDR2 FQGNSA. CDR3 nucleotides: TGTGCCAGCAGCTTAGGGGGTAGCGGGCCCTCCTACGAGCAGTACTTC. Residues: CASSLGGSGPSYEQYF.

The rearrangement uses TRBV28 and TRBJ2-7, with no clear D. This CDR3 has 13 residues. With 7 bases removed from V and 2 bases from J, the gap between germline ends came to 12 bases. Germline V gene data show CDR1 as MDHEN and CDR2 as SYDVKM. The CDR3: CASTTPAAYEQYF. In DNA, the CDR3 is TGTGCCAGCACGACACCGGCAGCCTACGAGCAGTACTTC. The whole variable domain, remainder taken from reference TRBV28 and TRBJ2-7, is DVKVTQSSRYLVKRTGEKVFLECVQDMDHENMFWYRQDPGLGLRLIYFSYDVKMKEKGDIPEGYSVSREKKERFSLILESASTNQTSMYLCASTTPAAYEQYFGPGTRLTVT.

This clone occurred a few times. The chain links TRBV6-4 to TRBJ1-1, with TRBD1 matching over 10 bases. J lost 5 bases, V lost 2 bases, and 2 bases had no gene match. This CDR3 has 14 residues. Germline loops: CDR1 MRHNA, CDR2 SNTAGT. CDR3 nucleotides: TGTGCCAGCAGTGACCGGGACAGGGGTACTGAAGCTTTCTTT. Protein product: CASSDRDRGTEAFF.

This clone was detected a few times. The chain is built from TRBV13 and TRBJ1-5; the D is unclear. V was pared by 0 bases and J by 0 bases, with 3 bases between. The germline gives CDR1 PRHDT, CDR2 FYEKMQ (reference sequence). This CDR3 contains 14 residues. The CDR3 loop is CASSLGPSNQPQHF. CDR3 bases: TGTGCCAGCAGCTTAGGCCCTAGCAATCAGCCCCAGCATTTT.

In this sample, this clone turned up a few times. The chain links TRBV19 to TRBJ2-1; 10 nucleotides agree with TRBD2. With V trimmed by 2 bases and J by 8 bases, 9 bases remained unmatched. The length of the CDR3 is 16 residues. Germline CDR1 reads LNHDA; CDR2 reads SQIVND (reference sequence). In nucleotides, the CDR3 is TGTGCCAGTAGTATAATTAAGCGGGGGGGCCTAGATGAGCAGTTCTTC. It specifies CASSIIKRGGLDEQFF.